What follows are 15 T cell receptor beta chains derived from one specimen sequenced in a study of T-cell memory formation after mild COVID-19. Each CDR3 protein gets one entry after TCRdb re-called the 5' RACE reads with MiXCR. Of around 65,000 distinct CDR3 sequences in the sample, 9.3% were seen once. Sequencing input: PBMCs or a T cell subset sorted from them (not recorded which). Source of these receptors: a man aged 18 to 30 who had mild COVID-19 (a few samples of this study predate the infection). Cell type and time point are not known.

The table lists this clonotype with a few counts. The chain carries TRBV5-1 and TRBJ2-1; 14 nucleotides line up with TRBD2. After removal of 0 bases from V and 6 bases from J, the junction contained 5 bases not matched to a gene. Germline V gene data show CDR1 as SGHRS and CDR2 as YFSETQ. This CDR3 is 17 amino acids long. In nucleotides, the CDR3 is TGCGCCAGCAGCTTGGATCCGGGACTAGCGGGGGCCAATGAGCAGTTCTTC. Protein product: CASSLDPGLAGANEQFF.

V gene TRBV7-2 combines with J gene TRBJ2-3; D is perhaps TRBD2 (7 bases). V lost 5 bases, J lost 3 bases, and 21 bases lay in between. Germline V gives CDR1 SGHTA, CDR2 FQGNSA. The length of the CDR3 is 17 residues. Written as DNA, the CDR3 is TGTGCCAGCAGCCTCGGAGGGGGACTAAGGCGAACAGATACGCAGTATTTT. The encoded protein is CASSLGGGLRRTDTQYF.

In its sample, this clonotype was seen a few times. The chain uses TRBV4-1 and TRBJ1-6; D is unresolved. The V gene's germline CDR1 is MGHRA and CDR2 YSYEKL. V was pared by 3 bases and J by 15 bases, with 21 bases between. The CDR3 length is 15 residues. CDR3 sequence: CASSHPVGGQGGLHF. The CDR3, as DNA: TGCGCCAGCAGCCATCCAGTGGGCGGTCAAGGTGGCCTCCACTTT.

The chain uses TRBV5-4 and TRBJ2-2; possible D gene TRBD1, 5 bases. The CDR3 contains 16 residues. The germline CDR1 and CDR2 sequences are SGHNT and YYREEE (reference sequence). The ends were cut back, 7 bases at V and 7 bases at J, with 23 bases in the middle. In DNA form, the CDR3 reads TGTGCCAGCCGCGATCGGTGGGCAGGGATAGGCGGGGAGCTGTTTTTT. Translation: CASRDRWAGIGGELFF.

This clonotype was seen at least ten times. The chain combines TRBV7-2 with TRBJ2-3; 8 bases are a match to TRBD2. The CDR3 is 17 residues long. Germline CDR1 SGHTA, CDR2 FQGNSA. The V gene end was trimmed by 6 bases and the J gene end by 1 base; junction bases not matched to a gene: 12. The chain's CDR3 is CASSRRPPGGGTDTQYF. The CDR3 DNA reads TGTGCCAGCAGTCGAAGACCCCCCGGGGGGGGCACAGATACGCAGTATTTT.

This chain uses TRBV4-1 with TRBJ2-7; the D gene is possibly TRBD1 (5 bases). This CDR3 is built from 20 residues. Between the trimmed V and J ends, which lost 2 bases and 5 bases, there was a span of 31 bases. Germline CDR1 and CDR2: MGHRA and YSYEKL. The CDR3 loop is CASSQITQAKLGVWFHEQYF. The CDR3 region has the DNA TGCGCCAGCAGCCAAATCACGCAGGCGAAGCTAGGGGTATGGTTCCACGAGCAGTACTTC.

This clonotype was detected ten times or more. The rearrangement joins TRBV6-5 to TRBJ1-2; D is perhaps TRBD1 (6 bases). This CDR3 region has 13 residues. The ends were cut back, 6 bases at V and 1 base at J, with 9 bases in the middle. The germline gives CDR1 MNHEY, CDR2 SVGAGI. In nucleotides, the CDR3 is TGTGCCAGCAGCTTGGACAGTAACTATGGCTACACCTTC. It codes for CASSLDSNYGYTF.

The chain carries TRBV7-2 and TRBJ2-5, with 8 bases matching TRBD2. V shed 5 bases, J shed 5 bases, and the junction held 7 bases outside the gene matches. In germline, CDR1 is SGHTA, CDR2 FQGNSA. There are 14 residues in the CDR3. The CDR3 region has the DNA TGTGCCAGCAGCACCGGGGGGGCGGGCGAGACCCAGTACTTC. Its translation is CASSTGGAGETQYF.

This clonotype was seen a few times. This sequence joins TRBV9 and TRBJ2-7; 14 nucleotides align to TRBD2. Germline V gives CDR1 SGDLS, CDR2 YYNGEE. V was pared by 4 bases and J by 3 bases, with 6 bases of the junction left unmatched. The CDR3 covers 16 residues. The CDR3 region is CASSLGTSGGFYEQYF. For the CDR3, the DNA is TGTGCCAGCAGCTTGGGGACTAGCGGGGGATTCTACGAGCAGTACTTC.

The CDR3 loop is CASRPSGGGFYNEQFF. Written as DNA, the CDR3 is TGTGCCAGCAGACCCAGCGGGGGGGGTTTCTACAATGAGCAGTTCTTC. The V and J genes are TRBV6-2 or TRBV6-3 and TRBJ2-1; 10 nucleotides agree with TRBD2. CDR1 is MNHEY, CDR2 SVGEGT, per germline. V trimming: 6 bases; J trimming: 3 bases; junction bases outside the gene matches: 8. CDR3 length: 16 residues.

The chain links TRBV27 to TRBJ1-5; TRBD1 agrees at 7 bases. CDR1 MNHEY and CDR2 SMNVEV come from the germline V gene (reference sequence). This CDR3 spans 20 amino acids. The V gene end was trimmed by 6 bases and the J gene end by 6 bases; junction bases not matched to a gene: 26. Written as DNA, the CDR3 is TGTGCCAGCAGAATATCAGCACGATGGACAGGCGGCGCGCTTGTTCAGCCCCAGCATTTT. Translated, it gives CASRISARWTGGALVQPQHF.

In its sample, this clonotype was seen many times. This chain joins TRBV5-1 and TRBJ2-5; 7 nucleotides align to TRBD2. From germline, CDR1 is SGHRS and CDR2 YFSETQ. CDR3 size: 14 residues. The J segment lost 2 bases and the V segment lost 5 bases, leaving 6 bases of the junction unmatched. The chain's CDR3 is CASRSPGLQETQYF. The DNA of the CDR3 is TGCGCCAGCAGAAGCCCGGGACTACAAGAGACCCAGTACTTC.

The CDR3 region is CASSDLPGKDTQYF. CDR3 nucleotide sequence: TGTGCCAGCAGTGACCTCCCGGGGAAGGATACGCAGTATTTT. The chain uses TRBV6-1 and TRBJ2-3; TRBD2 is a possible D gene (5 bases). Germline CDR1 and CDR2: MNHNS and SASEGT. Trimming took off 3 bases at V and 6 bases at J, with 13 bases between the two ends. CDR3 size: 14 residues.

This clonotype was seen only a few times. The rearrangement links TRBV5-5 to TRBJ1-2; unclear D gene. CDR1 is SGHKS, CDR2 YYEKEE, per germline (reference sequence). The CDR3 is 11 residues long. Between the trimmed V and J ends, which lost 1 base and 10 bases, there was a span of 8 bases. In nucleotides, the CDR3 is TGTGCCAGCAGCTTGTTTAGGGTCTACACCTTC. It translates to CASSLFRVYTF.

The chain joins TRBV9 to TRBJ1-5, with TRBD1 matching over 7 bases. Germline V lookup: CDR1 SGDLS, CDR2 YYNGEE. The trim removed 2 bases at V and 4 bases at J, leaving 3 bases unmatched. This CDR3 has 14 residues. This chain's CDR3 is CASSVGTANQPQHF. The CDR3 DNA reads as TGTGCCAGCAGCGTTGGGACAGCTAATCAGCCCCAGCATTTT.